The 4 T cell receptor beta chains given below trace back to one sample, sequenced in a study of cytomegalovirus exposure and HLA in healthy donors. PCR primers comprised 60 Vbeta and 13 Jbeta primers. Assay: immunoSEQ multiplex PCR; the TCRdb copy retains only in-frame clones and omits some. This table has around 130,000 clones, around 69% appearing once. Material: PBMCs. The source of these receptors is a human donor in good health.

The chain's CDR3 is CASSPALAGYNEQFF. The DNA of the CDR3 is TGCGCCAGCAGCCCGGCGCTAGCTGGATACAATGAGCAGTTCTTC. This rearrangement joins TRBV5-1 to TRBJ2-1; D might be TRBD2 (5 bases). The CDR3 has 15 residues. The V gene lost 4 bases and the J gene lost 4 bases, with 15 bases spanning the gap. CDR1 SGHRS and CDR2 YFSETQ come from the germline V gene.

V usage is TRBV6-5 and J usage is TRBJ2-5, with TRBD2 matching 8 bases. CDR1 and CDR2 from the germline V gene are MNHEY and SVGAGI. V shed 0 bases and J 11 bases; nucleotides not matched to a gene: 11. CDR3 length equals 15 residues. The CDR3: CASSYSAGGSWEQYF. The CDR3 bases are TGTGCCAGCAGTTACTCGGCGGGAGGATCGTGGGAGCAGTACTTC.

This clone was found once. This chain connects TRBV7-2 to TRBJ2-1; 10 positions agree with TRBD2. Germline values: CDR1 SGHTA, CDR2 FQGNSA. This CDR3 is built from 18 residues. V shed 1 base, J shed 3 bases, and the junction held 9 bases outside the gene matches. CDR3 protein: CASSLVLPSGSHYNEQFF. The CDR3 DNA is TGTGCCAGCAGCTTAGTCCTGCCTAGCGGGAGTCACTACAATGAGCAGTTCTTC.

The rearrangement joins TRBV9 to TRBJ1-3; D uncertain. Germline V lookup: CDR1 SGDLS, CDR2 YYNGEE. V gave up 7 bases and J gave up 4 bases, with 12 bases separating them. The CDR3 spans 13 residues. The CDR3: CASGPRAGNTIYF. The CDR3 DNA sequence: TGTGCCAGCGGCCCTCGAGCGGGAAACACCATATATTTT.